The 9 T cell receptor beta chains given below trace back to one sample, sequenced in a study of blood T cell repertoires in COVID-19. This table comes from immunoSEQ multiplex PCR, and its TCRdb copy is limited to in-frame clones, with some not included. The repertoire includes 49,000 or so clones, around 90% of them detected once, and 8% sits in the top ten. The sequenced sample consisted of peripheral blood. These receptors were obtained from a man in his forties or fifties with acute or convalescent COVID-19.

The chain has TRBV3-1 (or the pseudogene TRBV3-2) and TRBJ2-7; TRBD1 is a possible D gene (6 bases). Germline lookup yields CDR1 LGHDT and CDR2 YNNKEL (reference sequence). This CDR3 has 14 residues. V shed 1 base and J shed 7 bases, with 14 bases lying between them. CDR3 DNA: TGTGCCAGCAGCCAAGGTACAGGGCAAAGAGAGCAGTACTTC. Protein product: CASSQGTGQREQYF.

This chain uses TRBV5-5 with TRBJ1-2, with TRBD1 as a possible D gene (5 bases). V was shortened by 4 bases and J by 8 bases, with 15 bases between the two germline ends. Germline V gives CDR1 SGHKS, CDR2 YYEKEE (reference sequence). The CDR3 length is 13 residues. This CDR3 is CASSRADSSGYTF. The CDR3 nucleotides read TGTGCCAGCAGCCGAGCTGACAGCTCCGGCTACACCTTC. Based on the CDR3 plus reference TRBV5-5 and TRBJ1-2, the full variable domain is DAGVTQSPTHLIKTRGQQVTLRCSPISGHKSVSWYQQVLGQGPQFIFQYYEKEERGRGNFPDRFSARQFPNYSSELNVNALLLGDSALYLCASSRADSSGYTFGSGTRLTVV.

The chain recombines TRBV14 with TRBJ2-7, with 7 bases aligning to TRBD2. The CDR3 loop spans 15 amino acids. The junction had 9 bases not matched to a gene; V was cut back by 4 bases and J by 3 bases. The germline gives CDR1 SGHDN, CDR2 FVKESK. The CDR3 DNA sequence: TGTGCCAGCAGCCCAGTGGGGAGGGATTTCTACGAGCAGTACTTC. Amino acid sequence: CASSPVGRDFYEQYF.

V and J are TRBV5-1 and TRBJ2-1; possibly TRBD2 for D (6 bases). CDR3 length: 15 residues. In germline, CDR1 is SGHRS, CDR2 YFSETQ. V was clipped by 0 bases and J by 4 bases, with 11 bases between them. CDR3 region: CASSLEASVYNEQFF. The CDR3 nucleotides read TGCGCCAGCAGCTTGGAGGCTAGCGTTTACAATGAGCAGTTCTTC.

V and J are TRBV5-4 and TRBJ2-1, with TRBD1 as a possible D gene (6 bases). The germline V gene has CDR1 SGHNT and CDR2 YYREEE (reference sequence). The CDR3 contains 14 residues. Trimming cost V 5 bases and J 4 bases, with 13 bases left between them. The CDR3 DNA sequence: TGTGCCAGCAGAATCGGACAGCCATACAATGAGCAGTTCTTC. Its protein product is CASRIGQPYNEQFF.

This clone is a singleton in its sample. V gene TRBV6-4 combines with J gene TRBJ1-2; TRBD1 agrees at 8 bases. J gave up 8 bases and V 6 bases, and 11 bases lay outside the gene matches. CDR3 size: 14 residues. Germline V gene data show CDR1 as MRHNA and CDR2 as SNTAGT. This CDR3 is CASRADRGVRGYTF. CDR3 nucleotides: TGTGCCAGCAGAGCCGACAGGGGCGTAAGAGGCTACACCTTC.

This chain uses TRBV6-5 with TRBJ2-1; D gene ambiguous. V shed 2 bases and J shed 6 bases, with 14 bases lying between them. CDR1 MNHEY and CDR2 SVGAGI come from the germline V gene. This CDR3 has 15 residues. CDR3 nucleotides: TGTGCCAGCAGTTACACAAAATCTAGTACCAATGAGCAGTTCTTC. It encodes CASSYTKSSTNEQFF.

J is TRBJ1-5 and V is TRBV6-5, with D unclear. The V end lost 6 bases, the J end lost 6 bases, and 12 bases lay between the germline ends. Germline V CDR1 and CDR2: MNHEY, SVGAGI. This CDR3 is built from 13 residues. DNA of the CDR3: TGTGCCAGCAGATTGTTGGTGAGTCAGCCCCAGCATTTT. Its translation: CASRLLVSQPQHF.

The rearrangement links TRBV24-1 to TRBJ2-2; TRBD1 aligns across 8 bases. Germline values: CDR1 KGHDR, CDR2 SFDVKD. The V segment lost 0 bases and the J segment 1 base; nucleotides outside the gene matches: 3. The CDR3 runs to 17 residues. The CDR3 loop is CATSDLLGQGNTGELFF. The CDR3 coding sequence is TGTGCCACCAGTGATTTGCTAGGACAGGGGAACACCGGGGAGCTGTTTTTT.